The clone carrying this T cell receptor (beta chain) occurred a few times. These data belong to a study of technical replicates of blood from a handful of donors. Produced via immunoSEQ multiplex PCR; TCRdb's table is partial and in-frame only. The repertoire holds under 80,000 clones, with 85% to 95% as singletons. Sequencing was done on a sample of T cells isolated from PBMCs. The TCR was taken from a human donor in good health.

The CDR3 coding sequence is TGTGCCAGCGCCCACCTAGGGGAGAACACTGAAGCTTTCTTT. It encodes CASAHLGENTEAFF. V and J are TRBV7-9 and TRBJ1-1; possible D gene TRBD1, 5 bases. This CDR3 comprises 14 residues. The V end lost 8 bases, the J end lost 1 base, and 14 bases lay between the germline ends. CDR1 is SEHNR and CDR2 is FQNEAQ in the germline V gene (reference sequence).